The source of this T cell receptor (beta chain) is a study of T cell repertoires in cytomegalovirus infection (dated by TCRdb to the late 2010s). At the level of the whole study: Recently identified HLA-C-restricted CMV epitopes, whose presentation resists viral immunomodulation, were targeted by peptide stimulations together with well-studied HLA-B-restricted epitopes. Donor HLA type was relevant to the analysis, as public TCR beta signatures indicated carriage of CMV infection together with the matching HLA type.

This clonotype appeared a few times. Its antigen remains unidentified. The record has no base qualities; no much larger clone is one base away. V lost 3 bases and J lost 0 bases; the stretch between them is 19 bases long. The CDR3 starts with the cysteine, ends with the phenylalanine, and has 19 residues. This entry keeps only the CDR3 DNA: 57 bases, framed from base 1. CDR1 SGDLS and CDR2 YYNGEE were looked up in the germline V gene. The sequencing machine was an Illumina HiSeq 1500. TCRdb reworked the public reads: Q25 trimming with fastp, MiXCR clone assembly, productive beta chains retained. Entries are consolidated by CDR3 protein sequence, retaining the most common genes and DNA. Across this sample there are about a million distinct CDR3 sequences, with roughly 30% seen only once. Roughly an eighth of the sample belongs to the ten largest clones. In the paper's terms, the treatment or condition label means: in vitro stimulation with specific CMV peptide epitopes to enrich CMV-specific T cells.

Paper-wide results and their limitations: Carriers of CMV infection plus the relevant HLA type were discriminated by the cumulative frequency of public TCR beta family members in the study cohort and in an independent roughly 340-donor cohort. In the ex vivo response, HLA-C-restricted CMV-specific TCR beta clonotypes were dominant, and in two of eight donors the single most frequent clonotype came from this HLA-C-restricted group.

The chain joins TRBV9 to TRBJ2-6, with the D call perhaps TRBD1 or TRBD2, each one matching 5 bases. Specimen: cultured CD8+ T cells from PBMCs, collected from culture after CMV antigen stimulation. This clonotype was obtained from a human donor in good health (CMV status not recorded). Some clones in this sample may be carry-over from other donors' samples. The CDR3 loop reads CASSAHRTGGSSGANVLTF. In nucleotide form, the sequence is TGTGCCAGCAGCGCCCACAGGACTGGAGGATCCTCTGGGGCCAACGTCCTGACTTTC. With the rest looked up from the reference TRBV9 and TRBJ2-6 genes rather than sequenced, the full variable domain is DSGVTQTPKHLITATGQRVTLRCSPRSGDLSVYWYQQSLDQGLQFLIQYYNGEERAKGNILERFSAQQFPDLHSELNLSSLELGDSALYFCASSAHRTGGSSGANVLTFGAGSRLTVL.